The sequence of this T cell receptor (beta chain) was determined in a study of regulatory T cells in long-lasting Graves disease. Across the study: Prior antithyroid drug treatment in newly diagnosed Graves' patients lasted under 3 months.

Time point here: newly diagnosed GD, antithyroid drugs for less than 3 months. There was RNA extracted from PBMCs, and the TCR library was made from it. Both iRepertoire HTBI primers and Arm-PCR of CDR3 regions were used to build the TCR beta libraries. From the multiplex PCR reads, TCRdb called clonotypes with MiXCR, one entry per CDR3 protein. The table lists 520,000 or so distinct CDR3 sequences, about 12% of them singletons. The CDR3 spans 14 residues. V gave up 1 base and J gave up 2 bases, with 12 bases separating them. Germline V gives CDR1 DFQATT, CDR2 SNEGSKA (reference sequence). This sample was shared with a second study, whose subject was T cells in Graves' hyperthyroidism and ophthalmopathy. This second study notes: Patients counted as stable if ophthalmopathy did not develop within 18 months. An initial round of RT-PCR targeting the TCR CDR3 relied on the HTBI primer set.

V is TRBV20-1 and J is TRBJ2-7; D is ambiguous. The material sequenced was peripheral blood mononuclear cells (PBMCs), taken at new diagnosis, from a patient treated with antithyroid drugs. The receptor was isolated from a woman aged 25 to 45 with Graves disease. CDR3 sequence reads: CSARVGGTAYEQYF. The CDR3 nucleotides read TGCAGTGCTAGAGTGGGCGGTACGGCCTACGAGCAGTACTTC.